A selection of T cell receptor beta chains follows, all from one sample in a study of T cell repertoires in cytomegalovirus infection. In TCRdb, the reads were re-called with MiXCR into one record per CDR3 protein. This table holds about 150,000 distinct CDR3 sequences, around 22% found once. The specimen was PBMCs. Source of these receptors: a human donor in good health (CMV status not recorded). Some clones in this sample may be carry-over from other donors' samples. The CDR3 runs from the conserved cysteine through the conserved F or W. D genes are given only for firm matches. Where a row states a size, it is once, few, many or the class of an expanded clone; other rows omit it.

j_gene: TRBJ2-7; d_gene: TRBD1; abundance: -; v_gene: TRBV28; CDR3nt: TGTGCCAGCAGTGGACAGGCCTACGAGCAGTACTTC; CDR3aa: CASSGQAYEQYF
j_gene: TRBJ1-1; d_gene: -; abundance: -; v_gene: TRBV27; CDR3nt: TGTGCCAGCAGCCTCAAAACGGACAGGAACACTGAAGCTTTCTTT; CDR3aa: CASSLKTDRNTEAFF
j_gene: TRBJ2-5; d_gene: TRBD2; abundance: few; v_gene: TRBV2; CDR3nt: TGTGCCAGCACTAACAGCGGGAGGAAGGGCGAGACCCAGTACTTC; CDR3aa: CASTNSGRKGETQYF
j_gene: TRBJ1-6; d_gene: TRBD1; abundance: -; v_gene: TRBV18; CDR3nt: TGTGCCAGCTCACCACTGACCGGGACAGCTAATTCACCCCTCCACTTT; CDR3aa: CASSPLTGTANSPLHF
j_gene: TRBJ2-7; d_gene: TRBD1; abundance: many; v_gene: TRBV7-8; CDR3nt: TGTGCCAGCAGCTTCCCGGGACAGGGCTACGAGCAGTACTTC; CDR3aa: CASSFPGQGYEQYF
j_gene: TRBJ1-2; d_gene: -; abundance: -; v_gene: TRBV19; CDR3nt: TGTGCCAGTAGCCCTTCTGGGGCTAACTATGGCTACACCTTC; CDR3aa: CASSPSGANYGYTF
j_gene: TRBJ1-5; d_gene: TRBD1; abundance: -; v_gene: TRBV27; CDR3nt: TGTGCCAGCCAGGACAGGGGTAATCAGCCCCAGCATTTT; CDR3aa: CASQDRGNQPQHF
j_gene: TRBJ1-2; d_gene: TRBD1; abundance: -; v_gene: TRBV10-3; CDR3nt: TGTGCCATCAGTGGGGACAGGGTCTATGGCTACACCTTC; CDR3aa: CAISGDRVYGYTF
j_gene: TRBJ2-1; d_gene: -; abundance: few; v_gene: TRBV29-1; CDR3nt: TGCAGCGTTGAAGATGGGACGCCCAATGAGCAGTTCTTC; CDR3aa: CSVEDGTPNEQFF
j_gene: TRBJ2-2; d_gene: -; abundance: -; v_gene: TRBV20-1; CDR3nt: TGCAGTGCTAGAGACAGGGCAACCGGGGAGCTGTTTTTT; CDR3aa: CSARDRATGELFF
j_gene: TRBJ1-1; d_gene: -; abundance: -; v_gene: TRBV7-9; CDR3nt: TGTGCCAGCAGCTTCGCACAAAACACTGAAGCTTTCTTT; CDR3aa: CASSFAQNTEAFF
j_gene: TRBJ2-5; d_gene: TRBD1; abundance: many; v_gene: TRBV7-8; CDR3nt: TGTGCCAGCAGCGTACCGACAGGGGGCTCAGGGGAGACCCAGTACTTC; CDR3aa: CASSVPTGGSGETQYF
j_gene: TRBJ2-1; d_gene: TRBD2; abundance: -; v_gene: TRBV9; CDR3nt: TGTGCCAGCAGCCCAGCGGGGGGGGACAATGAGCAGTTCTTC; CDR3aa: CASSPAGGDNEQFF
j_gene: TRBJ2-2; d_gene: -; abundance: -; v_gene: TRBV2; CDR3nt: TGTGCCAGCAGTAAGGCGAACACCGGGGAGCTGTTTTTT; CDR3aa: CASSKANTGELFF
j_gene: TRBJ2-3; d_gene: -; abundance: few; v_gene: TRBV5-6; CDR3nt: TGTGCCAGCAGCTCCGGACGATGGGGGACAGATACGCAGTATTTT; CDR3aa: CASSSGRWGTDTQYF
j_gene: TRBJ2-5; d_gene: -; abundance: once; v_gene: TRBV5-6; CDR3nt: TGTGCCAGCAGCTTGGCCGTGGGTGGAGAGACCCAGTACTTC; CDR3aa: CASSLAVGGETQYF
j_gene: TRBJ2-2; d_gene: -; abundance: few; v_gene: TRBV10-3; CDR3nt: TGTGCCATCAGTTCCTCCGGGCCGACGAACACCGGGGAGCTGTTTTTT; CDR3aa: CAISSSGPTNTGELFF
j_gene: TRBJ2-5; d_gene: -; abundance: few; v_gene: TRBV7-2; CDR3nt: TGTGCCAGCAGCCCCCAGTGGCTAGTACGAGAGACCCAGTACTTC; CDR3aa: CASSPQWLVRETQYF
j_gene: TRBJ2-7; d_gene: TRBD2; abundance: few; v_gene: TRBV7-2; CDR3nt: TGTGCCAGCAGCTTTGCTGGGACTAAAAGCTACGAGCAGTACTTC; CDR3aa: CASSFAGTKSYEQYF
j_gene: TRBJ1-5; d_gene: -; abundance: few; v_gene: TRBV19; CDR3nt: TGTGCCAGTACCACCCGGGGAGCTGGCAATCAGCCCCAGCATTTT; CDR3aa: CASTTRGAGNQPQHF
j_gene: TRBJ2-7; d_gene: TRBD1; abundance: -; v_gene: TRBV18; CDR3nt: TGTGCCAGCTCACCACCGGGGGACAGACGCCTCTACGAGCAGTACTTC; CDR3aa: CASSPPGDRRLYEQYF
j_gene: TRBJ2-2; d_gene: TRBD2; abundance: few; v_gene: TRBV6-2/TRBV6-3; CDR3nt: TGTGCCAGCAGTTACTCCCGTGGAACTAGCGGGGGGGCCGGTACCGGGGAGCTGTTTTTT; CDR3aa: CASSYSRGTSGGAGTGELFF
j_gene: TRBJ1-1; d_gene: -; abundance: few; v_gene: TRBV24-1; CDR3nt: TGTGCCACCAGTGACCGGCGGGGAGGCGCTGAAGCTTTCTTT; CDR3aa: CATSDRRGGAEAFF
j_gene: TRBJ2-3; d_gene: TRBD1; abundance: few; v_gene: TRBV5-1; CDR3nt: TGCGCCAGCAGCTTCGAGACAGGGCTTAGCACAGATACGCAGTATTTT; CDR3aa: CASSFETGLSTDTQYF
j_gene: TRBJ2-6; d_gene: -; abundance: -; v_gene: TRBV5-3; CDR3nt: TGTGCCAGCAGCTTCGAATTCTCTGGGGACAACGTCCTGACTTTC; CDR3aa: CASSFEFSGDNVLTF
j_gene: TRBJ1-5; d_gene: -; abundance: -; v_gene: TRBV6-2/TRBV6-3; CDR3nt: TGTGCCAGCACCTCGCCCGACGTGGTTTTGGGCAATCAGCCCCAGCATTTT; CDR3aa: CASTSPDVVLGNQPQHF
j_gene: TRBJ1-4; d_gene: -; abundance: -; v_gene: TRBV12-3/TRBV12-4; CDR3nt: TGTGCCAGCAGCCAACAACAGGGAGAAAAACTGTTTTTT; CDR3aa: CASSQQQGEKLFF
j_gene: TRBJ1-1; d_gene: TRBD1; abundance: -; v_gene: TRBV4-3; CDR3nt: TGCGCCAGCAGCCAAGGGACAGGGGTGAGGAGGGACACTGAAGCTTTCTTT; CDR3aa: CASSQGTGVRRDTEAFF
j_gene: TRBJ2-7; d_gene: -; abundance: -; v_gene: TRBV10-3; CDR3nt: TGTGCCATCAGCAGTTCCTACGGGCAGTACTTC; CDR3aa: CAISSSYGQYF
j_gene: TRBJ1-5; d_gene: -; abundance: -; v_gene: TRBV9; CDR3nt: TGTGCCAGCAGCGTTGGGTATAGCAATCAGCCCCAGCATTTT; CDR3aa: CASSVGYSNQPQHF
j_gene: TRBJ1-1; d_gene: -; abundance: few; v_gene: TRBV5-1; CDR3nt: TGCGCCAGCAGCTTGGAATCGGGGAACACTGAAGCTTTCTTT; CDR3aa: CASSLESGNTEAFF
j_gene: TRBJ2-2; d_gene: -; abundance: -; v_gene: TRBV7-7; CDR3nt: TGTGCTAGCAGCTTAGCTTCGGGACAAAACACCGGGGAGCTGTTTTTT; CDR3aa: CASSLASGQNTGELFF
j_gene: TRBJ2-6; d_gene: -; abundance: few; v_gene: TRBV11-2; CDR3nt: TGTGCCAGCGTATCTGGCGCCAACGTCCTGACTTTC; CDR3aa: CASVSGANVLTF
j_gene: TRBJ2-1; d_gene: -; abundance: -; v_gene: TRBV6-2/TRBV6-3; CDR3nt: TGTGCCAGCAGTAATACTAGGGATGAGCAGTTCTTC; CDR3aa: CASSNTRDEQFF
j_gene: TRBJ1-2; d_gene: -; abundance: -; v_gene: TRBV6-1; CDR3nt: TGTGCCAGCCGTGGACAACACTATGGCTACACCTTC; CDR3aa: CASRGQHYGYTF
j_gene: TRBJ2-2; d_gene: -; abundance: -; v_gene: TRBV7-2; CDR3nt: TGTGCCAGCCTACGAGAGTCGAACACCTGGGCGCTGTTTTTT; CDR3aa: CASLRESNTWALFF
j_gene: TRBJ2-1; d_gene: -; abundance: -; v_gene: TRBV20-1; CDR3nt: TGCAGTGCTAGAAGGACAGCCTCCTACAATGAGCAGTTCTTC; CDR3aa: CSARRTASYNEQFF
j_gene: TRBJ2-2; d_gene: -; abundance: few; v_gene: TRBV28; CDR3nt: TGTGCCAGCAGTCCCCAATTTCCCGGGGAGCTGTTTTTT; CDR3aa: CASSPQFPGELFF
j_gene: TRBJ1-2; d_gene: -; abundance: few; v_gene: TRBV12-3/TRBV12-4; CDR3nt: TGTGCCAGCAGTTCTAATTTGGGGGTTCACTATGGCTACACCTTC; CDR3aa: CASSSNLGVHYGYTF
j_gene: TRBJ1-5; d_gene: TRBD1; abundance: many; v_gene: TRBV7-2; CDR3nt: TGTGCCAGCAGCTTAGGGACAGGGGGGAATCAGCCCCAGCATTTT; CDR3aa: CASSLGTGGNQPQHF
j_gene: TRBJ1-2; d_gene: -; abundance: few; v_gene: TRBV2; CDR3nt: TGTGCCAGCAGTGATTTCGGGGTCTACTATGGCTACACCTTC; CDR3aa: CASSDFGVYYGYTF
j_gene: TRBJ1-1; d_gene: -; abundance: few; v_gene: TRBV7-6; CDR3nt: TGTGCCAGCACCCTAGTCACCTATCCCACTGAAGCTTTCTTT; CDR3aa: CASTLVTYPTEAFF
j_gene: TRBJ2-5; d_gene: TRBD1; abundance: -; v_gene: TRBV5-6; CDR3nt: TGTGCCAGCAGCTGGCCGGGACAGGGAGAAGAGACCCAGTACTTC; CDR3aa: CASSWPGQGEETQYF
j_gene: TRBJ2-1; d_gene: -; abundance: many; v_gene: TRBV5-6; CDR3nt: TGTGCCAGCAGCACACCTCAGGGCGATGAGCAGTTCTTC; CDR3aa: CASSTPQGDEQFF
j_gene: TRBJ2-1; d_gene: TRBD2; abundance: -; v_gene: TRBV12-5; CDR3nt: TGTGCTAGTGGGAGACCTCTAGCGGGGGATCGATACAATGAGCAGTTCTTC; CDR3aa: CASGRPLAGDRYNEQFF
j_gene: TRBJ2-7; d_gene: -; abundance: few; v_gene: TRBV7-2; CDR3nt: TGTGCCAGCAGCTTAGTAGGGACCTCCTACGAGCAGTACTTC; CDR3aa: CASSLVGTSYEQYF
j_gene: TRBJ2-1; d_gene: -; abundance: many; v_gene: TRBV2; CDR3nt: TGTGCCAGCAGAACGGGGGTGGCGGATGAGCAGTTCTTC; CDR3aa: CASRTGVADEQFF
j_gene: TRBJ1-4; d_gene: -; abundance: many; v_gene: TRBV28; CDR3nt: TGTGCCAGCAGTTTAGGGGGCGCGGGAAATGAAAAACTGTTTTTT; CDR3aa: CASSLGGAGNEKLFF
j_gene: TRBJ2-1; d_gene: -; abundance: once; v_gene: TRBV20-1; CDR3nt: TGCAGTGCTAGACATTCTGACAGGGAGGATGAGCAGTTCTTC; CDR3aa: CSARHSDREDEQFF
j_gene: TRBJ1-2; d_gene: -; abundance: many; v_gene: TRBV7-2; CDR3nt: TGTGCCAGCAGCTTTCTTAGTACGGGTGGCTACACCTTC; CDR3aa: CASSFLSTGGYTF
j_gene: TRBJ2-1; d_gene: -; abundance: -; v_gene: TRBV2; CDR3nt: TGTGCCAGCATGAACGGGGCGAGCTCCTACAATGAGCAGTTCTTC; CDR3aa: CASMNGASSYNEQFF
j_gene: TRBJ2-7; d_gene: -; abundance: few; v_gene: TRBV10-3; CDR3nt: TGTGCCATCAGTGAGTCGGGATCGGGACTCTACGAGCAGTACTTC; CDR3aa: CAISESGSGLYEQYF